These 24 T cell receptor beta chains share one sample of origin, sequenced in a study of early T cells in non-severe SARS-CoV-2 infection. MiXCR, applied by TCRdb to the 5' RACE reads, yields one record per CDR3 protein. The sample includes tens of thousands of distinct CDR3 sequences, about 5% of them seen just once. Sequenced sample: whole blood. The receptors shown here come from an adult who was a healthcare worker with PCR-confirmed SARS-CoV-2 infection or an uninfected control (not recorded which).

In its sample, this clonotype was seen many times. This chain joins TRBV28 and TRBJ2-5; unclear D gene. V lost 3 bases to trimming and J lost 9 bases, with 11 bases between them. Germline V lookup: CDR1 MDHEN, CDR2 SYDVKM. This CDR3 has 12 amino acids. The CDR3 bases are TGTGCCAGCAGTTTTGGCACTGGGGCCCAGTACTTC. It translates to CASSFGTGAQYF.

This clonotype was counted at least ten times. This sequence joins TRBV30 and TRBJ1-6; D not resolved. CDR3 size: 17 residues. Trimming left V 0 bases short and J 5 bases short, with 17 bases between. Germline V gene data show CDR1 as GTSNPN and CDR2 as SVGIG (reference sequence). The CDR3 here is CAWSVGSHRANNSPLHF. As DNA, the CDR3 is TGTGCCTGGAGTGTCGGATCCCACCGGGCTAATAATTCACCCCTCCACTTT.

This clonotype was detected only a few times. The genes are TRBV7-2 and TRBJ2-1, with TRBD1 identical over 10 bases. Germline values: CDR1 SGHTA, CDR2 FQGNSA. The CDR3 sequence is 16 residues long. V lost 0 bases, J lost 6 bases, and 5 bases stayed unmatched. The CDR3 loop reads CASSLAGTGVPNEQFF. The CDR3 coding sequence is TGTGCCAGCAGCTTAGCCGGGACAGGGGTCCCCAATGAGCAGTTCTTC.

This clonotype was counted a few times. J is TRBJ2-3 and V is TRBV6-4; possible D gene TRBD1, 6 bases. This CDR3 is built from 14 residues. The germline V and J ends were trimmed by 2 bases and 0 bases, with 6 bases remaining between them. Germline CDR1 reads MRHNA; CDR2 reads SNTAGT. DNA of the CDR3: TGTGCCAGCAGTGACCAGGGGAGCACAGATACGCAGTATTTT. Translating gives CASSDQGSTDTQYF.

This clonotype was recorded many times. J is TRBJ2-2 and V is TRBV11-2, with D possibly matching TRBD1 (6 bases). Germline CDR1 SGHAT, CDR2 FQNNGV. V was shortened by 4 bases and J by 4 bases, with 10 bases between the two germline ends. The CDR3 consists of 14 residues. The CDR3 DNA reads as TGTGCCAGCAGCTACAGGGTGGGCACCGGGGAGCTGTTTTTT. It specifies CASSYRVGTGELFF.

On this clonotype itself: A much larger clone is a single base away; this may be a read error. The rearrangement joins TRBV18 to TRBJ1-2; possible D gene TRBD1, 5 bases. CDR1 is KGHSH, CDR2 LQKENI, per germline. The CDR3 extends over 14 amino acids. The CDR3 DNA follows: TGTGCCAGCTCACCGGGGGACTACCTTTGGGGCTTCACCTTC. Residues: CASSPGDYLWGFTF.

This clonotype has a count of ten or more. The rearrangement uses TRBV9 and TRBJ2-1, with 12 nucleotides matching TRBD2. Trimming cost V 4 bases and J 12 bases; bases outside gene matches: 23. CDR1 is SGDLS and CDR2 is YYNGEE in the germline V gene. The CDR3 runs to 19 residues. The CDR3 region has the DNA TGTGCCAGCAGCCCCATCACACTAGCGGGGGGTTTACGAGATGGCGTGCAGTTCTTC. Protein: CASSPITLAGGLRDGVQFF.

The V call is TRBV7-2, the J call TRBJ1-1; D remains ambiguous. Germline-derived CDR1 and CDR2 are SGHTA and FQGNSA. The CDR3 extends over 14 amino acids. V was shortened by 5 bases and J by 6 bases, with 16 bases between the two germline ends. The CDR3 sequence is CASSARREAAEAFF. CDR3 DNA sequence: TGTGCCAGCAGCGCCCGCCGTGAAGCAGCTGAAGCTTTCTTT.

This clonotype was seen at least ten times. The V call is TRBV19, the J call TRBJ1-2, with D perhaps matching TRBD1 (6 bases). V was clipped by 9 bases and J by 4 bases, with 18 bases between them. This CDR3 is 14 amino acids long. The germline V gene encodes CDR1 LNHDA and CDR2 SQIVND (reference sequence). This CDR3 is CASQWGGAIYGYTF. The CDR3 DNA sequence: TGTGCCAGCCAGTGGGGGGGCGCGATCTATGGCTACACCTTC.

This clonotype was counted between two and nine times. The rearrangement joins TRBV4-3 to TRBJ2-5; D is unresolved. CDR3 length: 13 residues. Germline loops: CDR1 LGHNA, CDR2 YSLEER. V shed 0 bases and J shed 3 bases, with 5 bases lying between them. CDR3 sequence reads: CASSQDGEETQYF. As DNA, the CDR3 is TGCGCCAGCAGCCAAGATGGGGAAGAGACCCAGTACTTC.

This chain connects TRBV5-1 to TRBJ2-5; 7 bases align to TRBD2. CDR1 is SGHRS and CDR2 is YFSETQ in the germline V gene. The trim removed 1 base at V and 2 bases at J, leaving 8 bases unmatched. The CDR3 is 16 amino acids. Written as DNA, the CDR3 is TGCGCCAGCAGCTTGATGGCAGGGAGGGTACAAGAGACCCAGTACTTC. Its protein is CASSLMAGRVQETQYF.

This clonotype came up many times. The rearrangement uses TRBV20-1 and TRBJ1-6, with D tentatively TRBD1 (6 bases). In germline, CDR1 is DFQATT, CDR2 SNEGSKA (reference sequence). Trimming removed 0 bases at V and 10 bases at J, with 13 bases between. This CDR3 region has 14 residues. The CDR3 sequence is CSAREGGEGSPLHF. CDR3 bases: TGCAGTGCTAGAGAAGGGGGGGAAGGGTCACCCCTCCACTTT.

This clonotype has a count of ten or more. The genes are TRBV7-6 and TRBJ2-7, with TRBD1 matching 8 bases. The J segment lost 2 bases and the V segment lost 4 bases, leaving 7 bases of the junction unmatched. The CDR3 consists of 15 residues. The germline gives CDR1 SGHVS, CDR2 FNYEAQ. The CDR3 DNA reads TGTGCCAGCAGCTCAGTGACAGGGGCCACCTACGAGCAGTACTTC. Its protein is CASSSVTGATYEQYF. The variable domain in full, completed from reference TRBV7-6 and TRBJ2-7, reads GAGVSQSPRYKVTKRGQDVALRCDPISGHVSLYWYRQALGQGPEFLTYFNYEAQQDKSGLPNDRFSAERPEGSISTLTIQRTEQRDSAMYRCASSSVTGATYEQYFGPGTRLTVT.

V usage is TRBV28 and J usage is TRBJ2-1; tentatively, D is TRBD1 (6 bases). The CDR3 is 15 residues long. The germline gives CDR1 MDHEN, CDR2 SYDVKM. Between the trimmed V and J ends, which lost 6 bases and 4 bases, there was a span of 16 bases. As DNA, the CDR3 is TGTGCCAGCAGCCGACCGACAGGTACATACAATGAGCAGTTCTTC. Translated: CASSRPTGTYNEQFF.

This clonotype came up many times. The chain has TRBV6-1 and TRBJ1-2; D unclear. V lost 0 bases, J lost 6 bases, and 8 bases lay in between. Germline CDR1 is MNHNS and CDR2 is SASEGT. The CDR3 has 13 residues. The CDR3 region is CASSEALVNGYTF. The CDR3 DNA reads as TGTGCCAGCAGTGAAGCGCTTGTTAATGGCTACACCTTC.

There are many counts of this clonotype. The chain links TRBV5-1 to TRBJ1-2; D remains unclear. V lost 4 bases to trimming and J lost 5 bases, with 9 bases between them. This CDR3 contains 12 residues. Germline CDR1 SGHRS, CDR2 YFSETQ. The CDR3 region is CASSADQYGYTF. Here the CDR3 DNA reads TGCGCCAGCAGCGCCGACCAATATGGCTACACCTTC.

This clonotype was detected only a few times. V is TRBV6-1 and J is TRBJ1-2; 7 nucleotides align to TRBD1. Unmatched junction bases numbered 11, after V lost 4 bases and J lost 0 bases. The CDR3 covers 17 residues. The germline gives CDR1 MNHNS, CDR2 SASEGT. CDR3 in amino acids: CASSARDSLLPNYGYTF. In DNA, the CDR3 is TGTGCCAGCAGTGCACGGGACAGCCTCCTCCCTAACTATGGCTACACCTTC.

The V gene is TRBV6-1, the J gene TRBJ2-1; TRBD2 agrees at 7 bases. Looked up from germline, CDR1 is MNHNS and CDR2 is SASEGT. The CDR3 sequence is 15 residues long. V was clipped by 3 bases and J by 8 bases; unmatched bases: 10. CDR3 sequence reads: CASSDTRGLADEQFF. In DNA, the CDR3 is TGTGCCAGCAGTGATACGAGAGGTCTAGCGGATGAGCAGTTCTTC.

Ten or more counts support this clonotype. The chain joins TRBV27 to TRBJ2-1, with a possible D match to TRBD2 (6 bases). The CDR3 consists of 14 residues. V shed 6 bases and J shed 7 bases, with 16 bases lying between them. In germline, CDR1 is MNHEY, CDR2 SMNVEV (reference sequence). CDR3 DNA: TGTGCCAGCAGCGTAGGGACTTTGGTTAATGAGCAGTTCTTC. Translating it yields CASSVGTLVNEQFF.

This clonotype was seen more than once but under ten times. The gene calls are TRBV28 and TRBJ1-2, with D maybe TRBD1 (5 bases). V lost 7 bases and J lost 5, with 17 bases in between. In germline, CDR1 is MDHEN, CDR2 SYDVKM. The CDR3 length is 14 residues. CDR3: CASKSGGTRYGYTF. The DNA for the CDR3 is TGTGCCAGCAAGTCGGGGGGGACTCGGTATGGCTACACCTTC.

A few counts support this clonotype. The V gene is TRBV29-1, the J gene TRBJ1-2; the D is unclear. Germline CDR1 and CDR2: SQVTM and ANQGSEA. V was trimmed by 3 bases and J by 4 bases, leaving 6 bases between them. The length of the CDR3 is 11 residues. In DNA, the CDR3 is TGCAGCGTTGATTGGGGCTATGGCTACACCTTC. Amino acids: CSVDWGYGYTF.

This clonotype was found many times. This chain connects TRBV12-3 or TRBV12-4 to TRBJ1-2; D is unresolved. Trimming left V 3 bases short and J 7 bases short, with 6 bases between. This CDR3 contains 11 residues. CDR3 sequence reads: CASSLFGGYTF. Here the CDR3 DNA reads TGTGCCAGCAGTTTGTTTGGTGGCTACACCTTC.

This chain links TRBV7-9 with TRBJ2-1; no definite D call. V was trimmed by 5 bases and J by 7 bases, leaving 15 bases between them. In germline, CDR1 is SEHNR, CDR2 FQNEAQ (reference sequence). This CDR3 is built from 14 residues. The CDR3 DNA follows: TGTGCCAGCAGCGCTCTATGGGGTCAGAATGAGCAGTTCTTC. This sequence encodes CASSALWGQNEQFF.

This rearrangement joins TRBV7-6 to TRBJ2-7; TRBD1 or TRBD2 may be the D gene (6 bases each). Trimming shortened V by 5 bases and J by 1 base, and 15 bases separated the two germline ends. The CDR3 sequence is 15 residues long. Germline V gene lookup returns CDR1 SGHVS and CDR2 FNYEAQ. This chain's CDR3 is CASSLGGGSSYEQYF. CDR3 in DNA: TGTGCCAGCAGCCTCGGGGGCGGATCTTCCTACGAGCAGTACTTC. Supplemented by reference TRBV7-6 and TRBJ2-7, the full variable domain reads GAGVSQSPRYKVTKRGQDVALRCDPISGHVSLYWYRQALGQGPEFLTYFNYEAQQDKSGLPNDRFSAERPEGSISTLTIQRTEQRDSAMYRCASSLGGGSSYEQYFGPGTRLTVT.